The entry that follows covers one TCR beta chain sequence. These data belong to a study of blood T cell repertoires in COVID-19. About the research overall: There were acute and convalescent COVID-19 samples, and they came from the United States, Italy and Spain. The cDNA or gDNA used as material had been derived from T cells, B-cell-depleted T cells, or PBMCs.

Germline CDR1 reads MNHEY; CDR2 reads SVGAGI. Losses at the gene ends were 6 bases for V and 4 bases for J; bases not matched to a gene: 7. This CDR3 region has 15 residues. In the original processing: How many nucleated cells were present was estimated from reference gene primer amplification. Assay: immunoSEQ multiplex PCR; the TCRdb copy retains only in-frame clones and omits some. The D gene and trimming were derived from the DNA, and the V and J assignments and clone size from that table. Here the sample spans some 130,000 clones, around 85% being singletons. The sequencing input was peripheral blood. The clonotype was recovered from a woman aged 45-59 years with acute or convalescent COVID-19. The chain is built from TRBV6-5 and TRBJ2-1; 9 nucleotides agree with TRBD2. The CDR3 is CASRDSGGSYNEQFF. CDR3 in DNA: TGTGCCAGCAGGGATAGCGGGGGTTCTTACAATGAGCAGTTCTTC.